Sequencing of this T cell receptor (beta chain) was carried out in a study of control samples from healthy donors and cancer patients. Sequenced by immunoSEQ multiplex PCR; TCRdb stores in-frame clones only, minus some. The table has around 40,000 clones, 91% seen once. The J segment lost 5 bases and the V segment lost 6 bases, leaving 9 bases of the junction unmatched. The CDR3 contains 14 residues. Germline V lookup: CDR1 KGHSH, CDR2 LQKENI. This sequence joins TRBV18 and TRBJ1-1, with TRBD1 matching over 7 bases. The receptor was isolated from a woman in her thirties or forties with head and neck cancer. Sequencing was carried out using PBMCs. The CDR3, as DNA: TGTGCCAGCTCGCTCGACAGGGCGTCGACTGAAGCTTTCTTT. Translating it yields CASSLDRASTEAFF.